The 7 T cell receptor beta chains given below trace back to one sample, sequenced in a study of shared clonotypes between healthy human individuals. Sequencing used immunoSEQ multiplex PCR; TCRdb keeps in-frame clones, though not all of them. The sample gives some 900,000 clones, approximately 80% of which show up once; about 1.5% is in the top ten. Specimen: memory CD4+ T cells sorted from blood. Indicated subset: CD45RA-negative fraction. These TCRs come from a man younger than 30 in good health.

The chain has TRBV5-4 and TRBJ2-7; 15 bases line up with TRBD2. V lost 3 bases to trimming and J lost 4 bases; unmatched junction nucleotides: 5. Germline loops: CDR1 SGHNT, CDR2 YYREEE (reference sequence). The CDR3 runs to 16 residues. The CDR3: CASSSRTSGRVYEQYF. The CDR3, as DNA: TGTGCCAGCAGCTCCCGGACTAGCGGGAGGGTGTACGAGCAGTACTTC.

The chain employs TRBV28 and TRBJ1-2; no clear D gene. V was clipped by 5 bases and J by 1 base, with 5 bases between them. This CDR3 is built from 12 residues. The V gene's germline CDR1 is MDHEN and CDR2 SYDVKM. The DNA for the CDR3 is TGTGCCAGCAGTCCCAGTAACTATGGCTACACCTTC. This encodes CASSPSNYGYTF.

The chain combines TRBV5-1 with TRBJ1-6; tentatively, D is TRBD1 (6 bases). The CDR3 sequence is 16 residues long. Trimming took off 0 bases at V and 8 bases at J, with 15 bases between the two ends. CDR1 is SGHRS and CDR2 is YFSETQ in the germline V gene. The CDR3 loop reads CASSLDEDRNYSPLHF. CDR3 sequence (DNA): TGCGCCAGCAGCTTGGATGAGGACAGAAATTATTCACCCCTCCACTTT.

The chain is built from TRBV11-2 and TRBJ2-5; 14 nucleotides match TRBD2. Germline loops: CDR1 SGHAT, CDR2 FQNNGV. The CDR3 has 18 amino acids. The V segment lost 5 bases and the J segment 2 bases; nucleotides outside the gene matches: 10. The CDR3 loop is CASSPFGTSGSWQETQYF. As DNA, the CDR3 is TGTGCCAGCAGCCCATTCGGGACTAGCGGGAGTTGGCAAGAGACCCAGTACTTC.

The chain's CDR3 is CASRHSGSSYEQYF. DNA of the CDR3: TGCGCCAGCCGTCATAGCGGGAGCTCCTACGAGCAGTACTTC. V usage is TRBV5-1 and J usage is TRBJ2-7; 9 nucleotides align to TRBD2. The CDR3 has 14 residues. The junction had 5 bases not matched to a gene; V was cut back by 7 bases and J by 0 bases. Looked up from germline, CDR1 is SGHRS and CDR2 is YFSETQ.

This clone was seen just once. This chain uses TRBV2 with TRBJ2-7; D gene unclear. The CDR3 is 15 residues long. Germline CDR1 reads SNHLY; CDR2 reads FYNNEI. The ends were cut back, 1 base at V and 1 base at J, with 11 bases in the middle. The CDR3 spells CASSEGEIPSYEQYF. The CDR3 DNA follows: TGTGCCAGCAGTGAAGGGGAAATTCCTTCCTACGAGCAGTACTTC.

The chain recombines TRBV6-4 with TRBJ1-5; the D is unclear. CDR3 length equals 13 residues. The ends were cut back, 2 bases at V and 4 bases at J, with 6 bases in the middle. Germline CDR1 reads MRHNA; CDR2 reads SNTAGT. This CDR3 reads CASSDGPNQPQHF. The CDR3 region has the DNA TGTGCCAGCAGTGACGGGCCAAATCAGCCCCAGCATTTT.